Below are 7 T cell receptor beta chains sequenced from a single sample in a study of blood T cell repertoires in COVID-19. Sequenced by immunoSEQ multiplex PCR; TCRdb stores in-frame clones only, minus some. The sample has approximately 33,000 clones, roughly 87% seen once; the top ten hold 7.9%. Sequenced sample: peripheral blood. The receptors stem from a man aged 60 to 69 with COVID-19, enrolled during active disease.

The chain joins TRBV19 to TRBJ2-2, with a weak D call TRBD2 (6 bases). The length of the CDR3 is 15 residues. V was shortened by 3 bases and J by 6 bases, with 14 bases between the two germline ends. CDR1 is LNHDA and CDR2 is SQIVND in the germline V gene (reference sequence). The chain's CDR3 is CASSIGGLRPGELFF. The CDR3 region has the DNA TGTGCCAGTAGTATCGGAGGGCTCCGGCCCGGGGAGCTGTTTTTT.

This chain uses TRBV7-9 with TRBJ2-1; no reliable D call. CDR1 and CDR2 from the germline V gene are SEHNR and FQNEAQ (reference sequence). The V gene lost 2 bases and the J gene lost 10 bases, with 6 bases spanning the gap. The CDR3 is made up of 11 amino acids. This CDR3 is CASSLTEEQFF. The CDR3 coding sequence is TGTGCCAGCAGCTTAACAGAAGAGCAGTTCTTC.

The rearrangement links TRBV7-8 to TRBJ2-5; D is ambiguous. Trimming cost V 3 bases and J 5 bases, with 10 bases left between them. Germline V gene data show CDR1 as SGHVS and CDR2 as FQNEAQ. The CDR3 is 13 residues long. CDR3 in DNA: TGTGCCAGCAGCTTGGCCACCCAGGAGACCCAGTACTTC. It encodes CASSLATQETQYF. The whole variable domain, filled in from reference TRBV7-8 and TRBJ2-5, reads GAGVSQSPRYKVAKRGQDVALRCDPISGHVSLFWYQQALGQGPEFLTYFQNEAQLDKSGLPSDRFFAERPEGSVSTLKIQRTQQEDSAVYLCASSLATQETQYFGPGTRLLVL.

In its sample, this clone was seen once. The chain combines TRBV9 with TRBJ2-2; D not certain. Germline loops: CDR1 SGDLS, CDR2 YYNGEE. Between the trimmed V and J ends, which lost 0 bases and 2 bases, there was a span of 5 bases. This CDR3 comprises 14 residues. The CDR3 DNA reads TGTGCCAGCAGCGTAGGCGGAAACACCGGGGAGCTGTTTTTT. Residues: CASSVGGNTGELFF.

This clone was detected only a few times. This chain uses TRBV11-2 with TRBJ1-5; D call uncertain. The V end lost 2 bases, the J end lost 10 bases, and 15 bases lay between the germline ends. The CDR3 spans 14 residues. Germline V lookup: CDR1 SGHAT, CDR2 FQNNGV. The chain's CDR3 is CASSLLHRPGPQHF. DNA for the CDR3: TGTGCCAGCAGCTTACTCCATCGCCCTGGCCCCCAGCATTTT.

The gene calls are TRBV6-5 and TRBJ1-1; TRBD1 matches at 12 bases. The germline gives CDR1 MNHEY, CDR2 SVGAGI. J was trimmed by 0 bases and V by 4 bases; bases with no gene match: 3. This CDR3 is 16 amino acids long. CDR3 sequence reads: CASSFRDRGLNTEAFF. The CDR3 DNA is TGTGCCAGCAGTTTCCGGGACAGGGGGCTGAACACTGAAGCTTTCTTT.

This chain links TRBV4-2 with TRBJ1-5, with TRBD1 as a possible D gene (5 bases). The CDR3 sequence is 15 residues long. Per germline, CDR1 LGHNA and CDR2 YNFKEQ. V was pared by 1 base and J by 3 bases, with 10 bases between. In DNA form, the CDR3 reads TGTGCCAGCAGCCAAGCTACAGGAACCAATCAGCCCCAGCATTTT. It codes for CASSQATGTNQPQHF.